This T cell receptor (beta chain) was identified during a study of early T cells in non-severe SARS-CoV-2 infection. Study-wide points: Sequences matched to VDJdb favored anti-spike CD8 responses, while private and CD4 specificities were missed.

In regard to this clonotype: As yet, its antigen is unknown.

Individual cDNA molecules were tagged with unique molecular identifiers. MiXCR, applied by TCRdb to the 5' RACE reads, yields one record per CDR3 protein. The top ten clones hold around a tenth of a sample with approximately 45,000 distinct CDR3 sequences, 11% of them seen once. V was cut by 0 bases and J by 2 bases, with 11 bases left in between. In germline, CDR1 is DFQATT, CDR2 SNEGSKA (reference sequence). CDR3 length: 14 residues. The chain combines TRBV20-1 with TRBJ2-7; no firm D call. The receptor was isolated from an adult who was a healthcare worker with PCR-confirmed SARS-CoV-2 infection or an uninfected control (not recorded which). Sequencing used whole blood. CDR3 loop: CSARDPQRPYEQYF. The CDR3 nucleotides read TGCAGTGCTAGAGATCCCCAGCGACCCTACGAGCAGTACTTC.